These 9 T cell receptor beta chains were all obtained from the same sample, sequenced in a study of technical replicates of blood from a handful of donors. Generated by immunoSEQ multiplex PCR, the TCRdb table keeps only in-frame clones and is missing some. The repertoire includes about 75,000 clones, approximately 97% of them detected once, and roughly 0.3% sits in the top ten. The sample comprised T cells isolated from PBMCs. These receptors all stem from a human donor in good health.

In its sample, this clone was seen once. This rearrangement joins TRBV2 to TRBJ2-7; a possible D gene is TRBD2 (6 bases). This CDR3 is 13 amino acids long. Germline loops: CDR1 SNHLY, CDR2 FYNNEI. The V and J ends lost 6 bases and 6 bases respectively, with 15 bases between them. CDR3 loop: CASRPRDSGEQYF. CDR3 in DNA: TGTGCCAGCAGACCAAGGGACTCCGGCGAGCAGTACTTC.

This chain joins TRBV4-2 and TRBJ2-7; 9 bases line up with TRBD2. V shed 0 bases, J shed 4 bases, and the junction held 13 bases outside the gene matches. This CDR3 spans 18 amino acids. Germline CDR1 LGHNA, CDR2 YNFKEQ. This CDR3 is CASSQDFGDSGRDYEQYF. The CDR3 DNA follows: TGTGCCAGCAGCCAAGACTTCGGGGATAGCGGGAGAGATTACGAGCAGTACTTC.

This clone was recorded only once. The rearrangement joins TRBV5-1 to TRBJ1-1; 9 bases line up with TRBD1. V dropped 5 bases and J dropped 6; count of bases not matched to a gene: 8. Germline CDR1 and CDR2: SGHRS and YFSETQ. The length of the CDR3 is 14 residues. The CDR3 region is CASSSQRQGAEAFF. The CDR3, as DNA: TGCGCCAGCAGTTCACAAAGACAGGGGGCTGAAGCTTTCTTT.

V and J are TRBV5-4 and TRBJ2-1, with 9 bases lining up with TRBD1. Per the germline V gene, CDR1 is SGHNT and CDR2 is YYREEE (reference sequence). The J segment lost 10 bases and the V segment lost 0 bases, leaving 8 bases of the junction unmatched. This CDR3 is built from 15 residues. The CDR3 DNA follows: TGTGCCAGCAGCTTGGTTGGGACAGGGTTTTCGGAGCAGTTCTTC. Its protein product is CASSLVGTGFSEQFF.

This chain connects TRBV2 to TRBJ2-1, with 14 positions matching TRBD2. V lost 6 bases and J lost 9; bases outside the gene matches: 7. The CDR3 has 15 residues. Germline values: CDR1 SNHLY, CDR2 FYNNEI. The CDR3: CASSRLAGGIGEQFF. DNA of the CDR3: TGTGCCAGCAGCAGACTAGCGGGAGGGATTGGTGAGCAGTTCTTC.

This sequence joins TRBV4-3 and TRBJ1-1, with D possibly matching TRBD1 (6 bases). Between the trimmed V and J ends, which lost 0 bases and 2 bases, there was a span of 13 bases. Germline V gene sequence: CDR1 LGHNA, CDR2 YSLEER. The CDR3 spans 16 residues. The CDR3 sequence: CASSQDIGDINTEAFF. The DNA of the CDR3 is TGCGCCAGCAGCCAAGATATAGGGGACATCAACACTGAAGCTTTCTTT.

This clone was seen a few times. This sequence joins TRBV29-1 and TRBJ1-1; the D is unclear. CDR3 length: 13 amino acids. Trimming stripped 0 bases from V and 3 bases from J, with 8 bases between. The germline gives CDR1 SQVTM, CDR2 ANQGSEA. For the CDR3, the DNA is TGCAGCGTTGAAGATAGCAGCTACACTGAAGCTTTCTTT. Translation gives CSVEDSSYTEAFF.

The chain combines TRBV30 with TRBJ2-3, with a possible D match to TRBD1 (6 bases). Trimming removed 1 base at V and 0 bases at J, with 8 bases between. The CDR3 has 14 amino acids. From germline, CDR1 is GTSNPN and CDR2 SVGIG (reference sequence). The CDR3 region has the DNA TGTGCCTGGAGTGCAGGGGCGAGCACAGATACGCAGTATTTT. Translation gives CAWSAGASTDTQYF. The whole variable domain, filled in from reference TRBV30 and TRBJ2-3, reads SQTIHQWPATLVQPVGSPLSLECTVEGTSNPNLYWYRQAAGRGLQLLFYSVGIGQISSEVPQNLSASRPQDRQFILSSKKLLLSDSGFYLCAWSAGASTDTQYFGPGTRLTVL.

This clone has just one count. This rearrangement joins TRBV5-1 to TRBJ2-7; D unclear. Germline V gene sequence: CDR1 SGHRS, CDR2 YFSETQ. V was trimmed by 0 bases and J by 0 bases, leaving 13 bases between them. The CDR3 is 16 amino acids. CDR3 sequence: CASSLGYSSSSYEQYF. The CDR3 DNA follows: TGCGCCAGCAGCTTGGGGTACAGTTCCAGCTCCTACGAGCAGTACTTC.